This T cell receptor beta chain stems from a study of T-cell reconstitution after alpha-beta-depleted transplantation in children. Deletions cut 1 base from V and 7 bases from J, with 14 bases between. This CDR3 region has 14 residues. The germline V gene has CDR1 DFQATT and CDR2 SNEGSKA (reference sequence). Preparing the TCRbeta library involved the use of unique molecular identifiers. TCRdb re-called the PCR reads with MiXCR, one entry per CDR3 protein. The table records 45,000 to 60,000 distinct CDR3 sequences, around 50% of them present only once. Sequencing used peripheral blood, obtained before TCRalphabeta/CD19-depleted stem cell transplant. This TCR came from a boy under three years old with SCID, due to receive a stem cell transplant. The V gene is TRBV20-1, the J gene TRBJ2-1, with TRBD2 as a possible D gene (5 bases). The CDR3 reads CSARAGLTLNEQFF. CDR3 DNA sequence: TGCAGTGCTAGAGCCGGACTTACCTTGAATGAGCAGTTCTTC.